The sequence of this T cell receptor (beta chain) was determined in a study of blood T cell repertoires in COVID-19. Study as a whole: Italy, Spain and the United States were the sources of the convalescent and acute COVID-19 samples.

This clone has a single count. Here immunoSEQ multiplex PCR was the method, and the copy in TCRdb shows in-frame clones only, minus some. Of over 150,000 clones detected, 85% appear once; the ten largest clones hold more than 1%. This CDR3 is 16 amino acids long. Germline V gene data show CDR1 as SGHRS and CDR2 as YFSETQ. The V gene lost 0 bases and the J gene lost 4 bases, with 16 bases spanning the gap. V is TRBV5-1 and J is TRBJ1-1; D gene ambiguous. This TCR was sampled from a middle-aged man with acute or convalescent COVID-19. The specimen was peripheral blood. The CDR3 is CASSLGTMTVGTEAFF. DNA for the CDR3: TGCGCCAGCAGCTTGGGGACTATGACGGTCGGCACTGAAGCTTTCTTT. The whole variable domain, remainder taken from reference TRBV5-1 and TRBJ1-1, is KAGVTQTPRYLIKTRGQQVTLSCSPISGHRSVSWYQQTPGQGLQFLFEYFSETQRNKGNFPGRFSGRQFSNSRSEMNVSTLELGDSALYLCASSLGTMTVGTEAFFGQGTRLTVV.